The sequence of this T cell receptor beta chain was determined in a study of T cells after yellow fever vaccination (dated by TCRdb to the late 2010s). Broadly, across the study: The SMART-Seq v4 Ultra Low Input RNA kit was used to prepare libraries from fractions with low cell numbers. Bulk TCR alpha and beta repertoires were sequenced longitudinally to track T-cell clones before and after primary and booster YFV17D yellow fever vaccination. Two healthy male donors, one aged 18 to 29 and one aged 30 to 40 years, were included in the cohort. Blood samples were taken at several timepoints before and after primary and secondary immunization, and bulk PBMC replicates and cell subsets were isolated. Overall results and qualifications from the work: Because the study included only a couple of donors, the extent to which the findings can be generalized is limited. FACS-sorted repertoires could contain abundant contaminating clonotypes from the bulk population, so computational filtering was required. A small fraction of clonotypes showed up in both the CD4 and CD8 compartments, probably as a result of convergent recombination. Most clones expanded after primary vaccination (approximately 95% of CD4 and approximately 90% of CD8) were re-detected after the booster, suggesting that broad memory maintenance occurred. Compared with the primary T-cell response, the secondary T-cell response was weaker but faster, peaking on day 5 rather than day 15.

TCR cDNA was made using 5'RACE template switching, a step that added a universal primer site and unique molecular identifiers. Priming for cDNA synthesis came from both the TCR alpha and TCR beta constant segments. Library amplification involved two PCR steps, and the second step added sample barcodes and sequencing adapters. Libraries were sequenced on Illumina HiSeq 2500 (2x100 bp) or NovaSeq (2x150 bp). As for how the authors treated the data: MIGEC handled demultiplexing of reads and collapsing into UMI consensus sequences, while MiXCR performed V(D)J alignment. Clonotypes responding to the vaccine were identified with edgeR on replicate PBMC samples, with the criteria of FDR below 0.01 and a log2 fold change above 5 up to day 15. Each bulk clonotype received a CD4 or CD8 identity based on whether the sequenced CD4 or CD8 repertoire contained that clonotype at higher abundance. TCRdb trimmed the raw reads at Q25, called clones with MiXCR and kept productive beta chains. Each entry is one CDR3 protein sequence, shown with its most common DNA and genes. The V and J calls and clone size come from TCRdb's table, not from the authors' own analysis. Recorded for this sample are 500,000 to 650,000 distinct CDR3 sequences; approximately 13% of them occurred a single time. In total, the top ten clones hold just under 15% of the sample.

This clonotype was seen many times. Its specific antigen is unknown. The record has no base qualities; no much larger clone is one base away. Here V drops 6 bases and J drops 6 bases, and the junction holds 7 bases not matched to any gene. Spanning cysteine to phenylalanine, the CDR3 consists of 14 amino acids. Here the CDR3 DNA is all that survives: 42 bases in frame from base 1. In the paper's terms, the treatment or condition label means: live attenuated yellow fever vaccine strain. At each blood-draw timepoint, two biological replicates of bulk PBMCs were obtained. A standard Ficoll-Paque protocol was used to isolate PBMCs from peripheral blood. RNA was extracted with TriZol from bulk PBMCs, CD4 and CD8 fractions, and dextramer-positive and dextramer-negative fractions.

The receptor chain draws on TRBV12-3 or TRBV12-4 and TRBJ2-5, and 10 junctional nucleotides match TRBD1. The starting material was PBMCs, obtained on the day of the yellow fever booster vaccination. The source of this sequence is a man aged 25-45 years who received the YFV17D yellow fever vaccine. This receptor carries the CDR3 CASSLGTGDQTQYF. The DNA sequence reads TGTGCCAGCAGCCTTGGGACAGGGGATCAGACCCAGTACTTC.